This TCR beta chain was identified during a study of spatial heterogeneity in lung cancer. The study tagged each TCR cDNA molecule with a unique molecular identifier. MiXCR, run by TCRdb on the 5' RACE reads, gives a single entry per CDR3 protein. The table includes 5,500 to 8,500 distinct CDR3 sequences, 2.5% to 4% detected once. Study-level points and caveats: Tumoral mutation counts were tracked by counts of expanded intratumoral alpha and beta TCRs.

As for time point: sample taken at primary tumor resection. J was trimmed by 8 bases and V by 3 bases; bases with no gene match: 8. Germline V gives CDR1 KGHDR, CDR2 SFDVKD. There are 16 residues in the CDR3. The sample holds many counts of this clonotype. Antigen specificity is unknown. Sample: lung tumor tissue, taken at surgery. The genes are TRBV24-1 and TRBJ2-1; 11 positions agree with TRBD2. The clonotype was recovered from a male donor with early-stage non-small cell lung cancer. The CDR3 sequence: CATSDELAGGGDEQFF. DNA of the CDR3: TGTGCCACCAGTGATGAATTAGCGGGAGGGGGCGATGAGCAGTTCTTC.